This T cell receptor (beta chain) was sequenced in a study of blood T cell repertoires in COVID-19. Authors' data handling: Nucleated cell number was recorded as an estimate derived from reference gene primer amplification. Sequencing was performed with immunoSEQ multiplex PCR; in TCRdb, only in-frame clones are kept and a portion is missing. V and J calls and clone size are those listed in that table; D and trimming were worked out from the DNA. The data show hundreds of thousands of clones, 85% to 90% seen once. The CDR3 is made up of 15 amino acids. The V end was cut by 1 base, the J end by 4 bases, with 13 bases between. Looked up from germline, CDR1 is SEHNR and CDR2 is FQNEAQ (reference sequence).

The receptor was isolated from a woman in her twenties or thirties who had recovered from COVID-19. The chain employs TRBV7-9 and TRBJ1-1, with D tentatively TRBD1 (5 bases). What was sequenced was PBMCs or T cells enriched from blood (not recorded which). This CDR3 reads CASSLDLDSLTEAFF. CDR3 coding DNA: TGTGCCAGCAGCTTAGATCTAGACAGCCTCACTGAAGCTTTCTTT. The whole variable domain, filled in from reference TRBV7-9 and TRBJ1-1, reads DTGVSQNPRHKITKRGQNVTFRCDPISEHNRLYWYRQTLGQGPEFLTYFQNEAQLEKSRLLSDRFSAERPKGSFSTLEIQRTEQGDSAMYLCASSLDLDSLTEAFFGQGTRLTVV.